This T cell receptor beta chain was sequenced for a study of blood T cell repertoires in COVID-19. Study context: From the United States, Italy and Spain came samples of acute and convalescent COVID-19. From T cells, B-cell-depleted T cells, or PBMCs came the material, which was cDNA or gDNA.

As originally analysed: Researchers report that nucleated cell counts were estimated from reference gene primer amplification. Produced via immunoSEQ multiplex PCR; TCRdb's table is partial and in-frame only. Clone size and V and J calls were adopted from that table, with D and trimming inferred from the DNA. The profile shows fewer than 500,000 clones, around 89% of them singletons. The ends lost 2 bases at V and 4 bases at J; junction bases unmatched: 8. Germline V gives CDR1 MGHRA, CDR2 YSYEKL. This CDR3 is built from 17 residues. This clone was seen more than once but under ten times. The rearrangement joins TRBV4-1 to TRBJ2-1; TRBD2 agrees at 10 bases. Specimen: peripheral blood. This receptor was identified in a woman aged 25 to 39 with acute or convalescent COVID-19. As DNA, the CDR3 is TGCGCCAGCAGCCAAAATATACTAGCGGGGAGTTACAATGAGCAGTTCTTC. Its protein product is CASSQNILAGSYNEQFF.